The 5 T cell receptor beta chains reported below all come from one sample, sequenced in a study of CD8+CD57+ T cells in acquired aplastic anemia. CDR3 and TCR beta VDJ profiling relied on genomic DNA as the template. MiXCR, run by TCRdb on the reads, gives a single entry per CDR3 protein. The sample records 150,000 to 200,000 distinct CDR3 sequences, 40% to 60% being singletons. Individuals selected for sequencing had exhibited CD8+CD57+ cell expansion on flow cytometry. Input material: sorted CD4+, CD8+, or CD8+CD57+ T cells (not recorded which) from PBMCs. The receptor set was obtained from a human donor with aplastic anemia.

This clonotype was picked up many times. The rearrangement uses TRBV6-1 and TRBJ2-2, with TRBD1 matching 7 bases. V lost 11 bases and J lost 3; bases outside the gene matches: 3. The CDR3 runs to 12 residues. Per germline, CDR1 MNHNS and CDR2 SASEGT. In DNA, the CDR3 is TGTGCCTGTGACAGGGACACCGGGGAGCTGTTTTTT. Its protein product is CACDRDTGELFF.

The CDR3 region has the DNA TGTGCCACCACTCCGGGACAGGGGACTGAAGCTTTCTTT. As protein: CATTPGQGTEAFF. J is TRBJ1-1 and V is TRBV24-1; 10 positions agree with TRBD1. Trimming at V came to 8 bases and at J to 5 bases, leaving 4 bases not matched to a gene. The CDR3 covers 13 residues. The germline V gene encodes CDR1 KGHDR and CDR2 SFDVKD.

Regarding this clonotype: The missing conserved phenylalanine or tryptophan at the end of this CDR3 makes a read error likely. The chain carries TRBV10-3 and TRBJ1-4; the match to TRBD1 covers 9 bases. The CDR3 extends over 15 amino acids. Germline assignment: CDR1 ENHRY and CDR2 SYGVKD. Here the CDR3 reads CAISESTGGAEKLFC. CDR3 DNA: TGTGCCATCAGCGAGTCCACAGGGGGCGCGGAAAAACTGTTTTGT.

This clonotype was detected many times. The chain uses TRBV12-3 or TRBV12-4 and TRBJ2-7, with D maybe TRBD2 (5 bases). This CDR3 is 16 amino acids long. Trimming shortened V by 0 bases and J by 3 bases, and 15 bases separated the two germline ends. The CDR3 region has the DNA TGTGCCAGCAGTTTAGCTTTTACAGTGGGGAGCTACGAGCAGTACTTC. It translates to CASSLAFTVGSYEQYF.

This clonotype appeared a few times. The chain links TRBV24-1 to TRBJ2-3; D is uncertain. V dropped 1 base and J dropped 2 bases, with 6 bases sitting between them. Germline CDR1 reads KGHDR; CDR2 reads SFDVKD. This CDR3 has 14 amino acids. CDR3 in amino acids: CATSDFRYTDTQYF. CDR3 coding DNA: TGTGCCACCAGTGATTTTCGTTACACAGATACGCAGTATTTT.